One sample yielded the 15 T cell receptor beta chains listed below, sequenced in a study of blood T cell repertoires in COVID-19. The assay was immunoSEQ multiplex PCR, and TCRdb's table has in-frame clones only and misses some. The data hold more than 120,000 clones, with about 91% observed a single time. The sample was peripheral blood. The source is a human donor in a cohort sampled during active COVID-19.

The CDR3 here is CASSRGGGLNGYTF. For the CDR3, the DNA is TGTGCCAGCAGCCGGGGAGGGGGGCTTAATGGCTACACCTTC. The chain recombines TRBV7-9 with TRBJ1-2; maybe TRBD1 (6 bases). Germline V gene lookup returns CDR1 SEHNR and CDR2 FQNEAQ (reference sequence). The CDR3 totals 14 residues. V gave up 5 bases and J gave up 6 bases, with 16 bases separating them.

The chain joins TRBV27 to TRBJ1-1; 8 positions match TRBD1. CDR3 length equals 17 residues. Germline V gives CDR1 MNHEY, CDR2 SMNVEV (reference sequence). Germline trimming cut 8 bases from V and 5 bases from J; bases unmatched to any gene: 19. In DNA, the CDR3 is TGTGCCAGCCAACCATGGCCAGGGGGCCCGACCGGAACTGAAGCTTTCTTT. Protein: CASQPWPGGPTGTEAFF.

This clone was found once. This chain connects TRBV25-1 to TRBJ2-5; TRBD1 agrees at 7 bases. The CDR3 consists of 15 residues. The germline V gene encodes CDR1 MGHDK and CDR2 SYGVNS. V was clipped by 2 bases and J by 1 base; unmatched bases: 4. The CDR3 bases are TGTGCCAGCAGTGAAAGAACAGGGGTCCAAGAGACCCAGTACTTC. It encodes CASSERTGVQETQYF.

This clone has ten or more counts. The chain uses TRBV4-3 and TRBJ2-4; 11 positions agree with TRBD2. Germline V CDR1 and CDR2: LGHNA, YSLEER. The CDR3 has 18 amino acids. V lost 2 bases, J lost 0 bases, and 6 bases stayed unmatched. The DNA for the CDR3 is TGCGCCAGCAGCCAACTTATAGCGGGGGGGATAGCCAAAAACATTCAGTACTTC. Translation gives CASSQLIAGGIAKNIQYF.

This clone was counted once. This chain joins TRBV19 and TRBJ2-5; TRBD2 agrees at 11 bases. Germline-derived CDR1 and CDR2 are LNHDA and SQIVND (reference sequence). The CDR3 is 15 amino acids. V lost 5 bases to trimming and J lost 5 bases; unmatched junction nucleotides: 7. The CDR3 DNA follows: TGTGCCAGTAGTCGGTCTAGCGGGGGGCATGAGACCCAGTACTTC. Protein product: CASSRSSGGHETQYF.

The chain employs TRBV4-3 and TRBJ1-6; a possible D gene is TRBD1 (6 bases). The CDR3 extends over 16 amino acids. Looked up from germline, CDR1 is LGHNA and CDR2 is YSLEER. Trimming removed 0 bases from V and 9 bases from J, with 15 bases in between. The CDR3 bases are TGCGCCAGCAGCCAAGAGGGTTTCAGGGGCCTTTCACCCCTCCACTTT. Translation: CASSQEGFRGLSPLHF.

The rearrangement links TRBV6-2 or TRBV6-3 to TRBJ2-5; 9 bases align to TRBD2. This CDR3 has 16 residues. V shed 2 bases, J shed 5 bases, and the junction held 9 bases outside the gene matches. Germline CDR1 and CDR2: MNHEY and SVGEGT. The CDR3 DNA sequence: TGTGCCAGCAGTTACGCTAGCGGGGTACCAGGGGAGACCCAGTACTTC. As protein: CASSYASGVPGETQYF.

This chain links TRBV27 with TRBJ2-2; D is uncertain. V was cut by 2 bases and J by 6 bases, with 7 bases left in between. Germline V gives CDR1 MNHEY, CDR2 SMNVEV (reference sequence). CDR3 size: 13 residues. This CDR3 is CASSLTYAGELFF. CDR3 DNA sequence: TGTGCCAGCAGTTTAACCTATGCCGGGGAGCTGTTTTTT.

In this sample, this clone turned up once. The chain couples TRBV6-6 to TRBJ2-7, with D unclear. CDR3 length: 12 residues. CDR1 and CDR2 (germline): MNHNY, SVGAGI (reference sequence). The ends were cut back, 4 bases at V and 6 bases at J, with 10 bases in the middle. The CDR3: CASSFQEIEQYF. As DNA, the CDR3 is TGTGCCAGCAGTTTCCAGGAAATCGAGCAGTACTTC.

The gene calls are TRBV5-1 and TRBJ2-7, with 9 bases lining up with TRBD1. In germline, CDR1 is SGHRS, CDR2 YFSETQ. The CDR3 is made up of 15 amino acids. V shed 0 bases, J shed 2 bases, and the junction held 3 bases outside the gene matches. DNA for the CDR3: TGCGCCAGCAGCTTGGCGTGGACAGGGGCCTACGAGCAGTACTTC. The encoded protein is CASSLAWTGAYEQYF. The full variable domain, with the rest looked up from reference TRBV5-1 and TRBJ2-7, is KAGVTQTPRYLIKTRGQQVTLSCSPISGHRSVSWYQQTPGQGLQFLFEYFSETQRNKGNFPGRFSGRQFSNSRSEMNVSTLELGDSALYLCASSLAWTGAYEQYFGPGTRLTVT.

The chain carries TRBV5-4 and TRBJ2-7, with D tentatively TRBD2 (6 bases). Trimming took off 2 bases at V and 2 bases at J, with 14 bases between the two ends. The CDR3 totals 15 residues. Germline CDR1 and CDR2: SGHNT and YYREEE (reference sequence). In DNA form, the CDR3 reads TGTGCCAGCAGCTTATTGGCGGGGCCTACCTACGAGCAGTACTTC. This translates into CASSLLAGPTYEQYF.

The chain combines TRBV6-5 with TRBJ1-1; D may be TRBD1 (6 bases). The CDR3 length is 12 residues. Germline lookup yields CDR1 MNHEY and CDR2 SVGAGI. Trimming removed 0 bases from V and 8 bases from J, with 7 bases in between. The CDR3 DNA follows: TGTGCCAGCAGTTACTCAACAGGGGAAGCTTTCTTT. The encoded protein is CASSYSTGEAFF.

The V and J genes are TRBV5-1 and TRBJ1-1; D possibly corresponds to TRBD1 (6 bases). The germline V gene encodes CDR1 SGHRS and CDR2 YFSETQ. CDR3 size: 14 residues. The V end was cut by 4 bases, the J end by 1 base, with 11 bases between. CDR3 DNA sequence: TGCGCCAGCAGCCGACAGGACAAGAACACTGAAGCTTTCTTT. It is translated as CASSRQDKNTEAFF.

The V call is TRBV3-1 (or the pseudogene TRBV3-2), the J call TRBJ1-6; no reliable D call. Trimming took 5 bases from V and 7 from J, leaving 12 bases between them. The germline CDR1 and CDR2 sequences are LGHDT and YNNKEL (reference sequence). The CDR3 sequence is 14 residues long. Here the CDR3 reads CASSARRGNSPLHF. The CDR3 coding sequence is TGTGCCAGCAGCGCAAGGCGCGGGAATTCACCCCTCCACTTT.

The genes are TRBV9 and TRBJ2-1, with 7 bases identical to TRBD2. Germline V gene data show CDR1 as SGDLS and CDR2 as YYNGEE. The CDR3 covers 14 residues. V was pared by 4 bases and J by 5 bases, with 6 bases of the junction left unmatched. The CDR3 DNA reads as TGTGCCAGCAGCCGGGAGGCGTTTAACAATGAGCAGTTCTTC. The encoded protein is CASSREAFNNEQFF.